The rows below give T cell receptor beta chains drawn from one sample of a study of cytomegalovirus exposure and HLA in healthy donors. TCRdb keeps only in-frame clones here, not all; method: immunoSEQ multiplex PCR. The top ten clones hold approximately 1.1% of a sample with around 140,000 clones, approximately 79% of them seen once. Sequencing used PBMCs. The source is a male donor in good health and CMV-seronegative. Each CDR3 is given without its conserved first and last residue. Part of the rows lack a size; the others show once, few, many or a class for expanded clones.

j_call: TRBJ2-5
clone_size: -
v_call: TRBV6-1
cdr3_aa: ASSETGSETQY

j_call: TRBJ2-1
clone_size: -
v_call: TRBV6-5
cdr3_aa: ASSYGRGRGNEQF

j_call: TRBJ1-1
clone_size: -
v_call: TRBV7-2
cdr3_aa: ASSLQGPRTEAF

j_call: TRBJ2-7
clone_size: -
v_call: TRBV7-2
cdr3_aa: ASSFLTGLTYEQY

j_call: TRBJ1-1
clone_size: -
v_call: TRBV5-1
cdr3_aa: ASSLPRTGEKAEAF

j_call: TRBJ2-7
clone_size: -
v_call: TRBV7-2
cdr3_aa: ASVLTSGGGYEQY

j_call: TRBJ2-1
clone_size: -
v_call: TRBV4-3
cdr3_aa: ASSRGTSSYNEQF

j_call: TRBJ1-6
clone_size: -
v_call: TRBV30
cdr3_aa: AWSQIYNSPLH

j_call: TRBJ2-3
clone_size: -
v_call: TRBV7-2
cdr3_aa: ASSKEVSGGSTDTQY

j_call: TRBJ2-3
clone_size: -
v_call: TRBV2
cdr3_aa: ASSDRQGTDTQY

j_call: TRBJ2-7
clone_size: -
v_call: TRBV6-5
cdr3_aa: ASSYGGEDEQY

j_call: TRBJ2-4
clone_size: -
v_call: TRBV30
cdr3_aa: AWTRRGLAKNIQY

j_call: TRBJ2-5
clone_size: -
v_call: TRBV6-5
cdr3_aa: ASSYVASLQETQY

j_call: TRBJ2-5
clone_size: -
v_call: TRBV6-5
cdr3_aa: ASSYSSSQETQY

j_call: TRBJ1-2
clone_size: -
v_call: TRBV2
cdr3_aa: ASSLQGNYGYT

j_call: TRBJ1-2
clone_size: -
v_call: TRBV5-8
cdr3_aa: ASSLWGQGNYGYT

j_call: TRBJ1-1
clone_size: -
v_call: TRBV30
cdr3_aa: AWSGQGKTEAF

j_call: TRBJ1-1
clone_size: -
v_call: TRBV7-2
cdr3_aa: ASSLEQGFEAF

j_call: TRBJ1-3
clone_size: -
v_call: TRBV25-1
cdr3_aa: ASSEEGHPGNTIY

j_call: TRBJ2-3
clone_size: -
v_call: TRBV7-6
cdr3_aa: ATRGTSGGESTDTQY

j_call: TRBJ1-6
clone_size: -
v_call: TRBV6-5
cdr3_aa: ASSYSEGVYNSPLH

j_call: TRBJ1-4
clone_size: once
v_call: TRBV4-1
cdr3_aa: ASSPSYGTETGKLF

j_call: TRBJ1-1
clone_size: -
v_call: TRBV6-5
cdr3_aa: ASSNPGTMNTEAF

j_call: TRBJ2-7
clone_size: -
v_call: TRBV23-1
cdr3_aa: ASSQPTGIGLTLEQY

j_call: TRBJ1-5
clone_size: -
v_call: TRBV4-2
cdr3_aa: ASSQAGDSRPQH

j_call: TRBJ2-2
clone_size: few
v_call: TRBV6-1
cdr3_aa: ASSERTGTGELF

j_call: -
clone_size: -
v_call: TRBV6-5
cdr3_aa: ASKATGNIYEQY

j_call: TRBJ2-7
clone_size: -
v_call: TRBV30
cdr3_aa: AWSVRDTLQY

j_call: -
clone_size: -
v_call: TRBV5-1
cdr3_aa: ASSLDPDRAFYEQY